The clone carrying this T cell receptor (beta chain) was counted ten times or more. The target antigen is unknown. The CDR3 length is 12 residues. Trimming pared 7 bases from V and 5 bases from J, leaving 12 bases between. This entry is derived from a study of CD8 T cells in ankylosing spondylitis. Study conclusions and caveats: Blood from ankylosing spondylitis patients appeared to carry a characteristic roughly eight-variant TCR beta motif. Reports say disease-linked clones showed up significantly more in matched ankylosing spondylitis synovial fluid. Disease-linked clones proved CD8+ and comparatively uncommon in peripheral blood.

TCRdb independently ran MiXCR on the 5' RACE reads; one entry per CDR3 protein. The table includes around 390,000 distinct CDR3 sequences, 20% to 25% detected once. The sequence was obtained from a male donor with ankylosing spondylitis. Sequenced input: blood, either unsorted or a sorted T cell fraction (not recorded which). This sequence joins TRBV12-3 or TRBV12-4 and TRBJ2-7; D is unresolved. The CDR3: CASNQQGHEQYF. For the CDR3, the DNA is TGTGCCAGCAACCAACAAGGGCACGAGCAGTACTTC.